The present T cell receptor (beta chain) was sequenced within a study of T-cell memory formation after mild COVID-19. In the study overall: Across donors, TCR clusters were largely donor specific. Whole-study results and caveats: Whether day 37 second-wave clones are SARS-CoV-2-specific was not confirmed.

TCRdb re-called the 5' RACE reads through MiXCR, storing one row per CDR3 protein. The repertoire consists of about 450,000 distinct CDR3 sequences, with 20% to 30% occurring once and the leading ten covering 13%. The CDR3 is 13 amino acids. Trimming pared 2 bases from V and 6 bases from J, leaving 7 bases between. Per germline, CDR1 LGHDT and CDR2 YNNKEL (reference sequence). Only a few counts were recorded for this clonotype. Antigen: not known. This TCR was sampled from an adult woman who had mild COVID-19 (a few samples of this study predate the infection). Cell type and time point are not known. The chain has TRBV3-1 and TRBJ2-2, with no clear D. Sample: PBMCs or a T cell subset sorted from them (not recorded which). The CDR3 is CASSQTGAGELFF. In DNA form, the CDR3 reads TGTGCCAGCAGCCAAACGGGCGCCGGGGAGCTGTTTTTT.